The clone carrying this T cell receptor (beta chain) was counted a single time. Its specificity is not known. With 1 base removed from V and 5 bases from J, the gap between germline ends came to 12 bases. The CDR3 totals 14 residues. Germline CDR1 and CDR2: MDHEN and SYDVKM. The data were taken from a study of graft-versus-host responses after intestinal transplantation. Study background: Recipients obtained multivisceral, liver-intestinal, or isolated intestinal transplants. Study-wide findings and caveats: Investigators detected GvH clones in recipient marrow, with some emerging earlier in ileum or blood. When patients had graft-donor T cell macrochimerism, their allografts held high graft-versus-host to host-versus-graft clonal ratios. Early post-transplant HvG declines showed an association with peak circulating GvH clone levels.

Repertoires were generated with immunoSEQ multiplex PCR, while TCRdb's copy carries only in-frame clones and drops some. There are 90,000 to 150,000 clones in the sample; 90% to 95% occur only once, and around 3.3% lies in the top ten. Sequenced here: unstimulated CD8+ T cells sorted from spleen or lymph node cells, sampled before intestinal transplant. V usage is TRBV28 and J usage is TRBJ2-7, with no clear D. This receptor was identified in a human donor who received an intestinal transplant. CDR3 sequence reads: CASSLLTVGDEQYF. The CDR3 DNA follows: TGTGCCAGCAGTTTATTAACAGTGGGCGACGAGCAGTACTTC. The whole variable domain, remainder taken from reference TRBV28 and TRBJ2-7, is DVKVTQSSRYLVKRTGEKVFLECVQDMDHENMFWYRQDPGLGLRLIYFSYDVKMKEKGDIPEGYSVSREKKERFSLILESASTNQTSMYLCASSLLTVGDEQYFGPGTRLTVT.